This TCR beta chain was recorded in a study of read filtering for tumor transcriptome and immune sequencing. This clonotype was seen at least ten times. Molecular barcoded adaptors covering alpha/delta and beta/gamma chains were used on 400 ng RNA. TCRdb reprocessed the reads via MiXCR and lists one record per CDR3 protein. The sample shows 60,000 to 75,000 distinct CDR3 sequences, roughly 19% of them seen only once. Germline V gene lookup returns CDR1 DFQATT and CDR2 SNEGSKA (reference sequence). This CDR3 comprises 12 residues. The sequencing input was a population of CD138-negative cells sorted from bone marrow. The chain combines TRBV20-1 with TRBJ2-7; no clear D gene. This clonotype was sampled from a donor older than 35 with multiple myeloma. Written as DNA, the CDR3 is TGCAGGGCGGTGCAGAGCTCCTACGAGCAGTACTTC. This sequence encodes CRAVQSSYEQYF.